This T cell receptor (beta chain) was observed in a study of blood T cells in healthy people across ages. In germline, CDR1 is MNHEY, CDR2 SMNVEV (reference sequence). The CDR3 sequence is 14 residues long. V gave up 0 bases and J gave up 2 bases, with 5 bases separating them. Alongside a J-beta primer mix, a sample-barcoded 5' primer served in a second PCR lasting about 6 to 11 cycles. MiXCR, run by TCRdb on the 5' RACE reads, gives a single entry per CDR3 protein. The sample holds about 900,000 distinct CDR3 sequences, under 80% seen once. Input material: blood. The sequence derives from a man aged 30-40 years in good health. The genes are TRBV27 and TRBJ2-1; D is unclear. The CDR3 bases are TGTGCCAGCAGTTTATCGATTGCCTACAATGAGCAGTTCTTC. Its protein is CASSLSIAYNEQFF.